This TCR beta chain came from a study of cytomegalovirus exposure and HLA in healthy donors. Study results and caveats: TCR beta chains associated with HLA were, in a later analysis, more clonally expanded than equally common others.

It was with 60 Vbeta and 13 Jbeta primers that the PCR ran. Clones were read by immunoSEQ multiplex PCR, and TCRdb kept only the in-frame ones, dropping some. The table lists about 160,000 clones, roughly 65% of them singletons, with 4% to 5% in the top ten. For this clone: Its antigen is unknown.

V was clipped by 4 bases and J by 3 bases, with 12 bases between them. Germline CDR1 is SGHAT and CDR2 is FQNNGV. This CDR3 spans 14 amino acids. What was sequenced was PBMCs. V is TRBV11-2 and J is TRBJ1-1; D is ambiguous. The TCR originated in a man between 18 and 35 years old in good health and CMV-seropositive. CDR3 nucleotides: TGTGCCAGCAGCTCGATGACTGATCACACTGAAGCTTTCTTT. It specifies CASSSMTDHTEAFF.